The rows below give T cell receptor beta chains drawn from one sample of a study of beta chain features in type 1 diabetes. Profiling relied on immunoSEQ multiplex PCR, and the TCRdb table lists in-frame clones only, not all of them. Here the sample spans just over 450,000 clones, approximately 30% being singletons. The sequenced sample consisted of naive CD4+ T cells from blood. These receptors came from a man between 18 and 29 years old in good health. Both conserved end residues are part of each CDR3. The D gene is left open where the match is weak. Expanded clones get a size class; other rows say once, few or many, or leave the size out.

j_call | cdr3_length | clone_size | v_call | d_call | cdr3_aa | cdr3_nt
TRBJ1-2 | 18 | - | TRBV12-5 | - | CASGLVIGYRDGNYGYTF | TGTGCTAGTGGTTTGGTCATTGGGTACAGGGACGGGAACTATGGCTACACCTTC
TRBJ2-7 | 13 | few | TRBV29-1 | TRBD1 | CSVEMTGGREQYF | TGCAGCGTTGAGATGACAGGGGGCCGCGAGCAGTACTTC
TRBJ2-3 | 18 | - | TRBV7-9 | TRBD2 | CASSIFSTSGTRGDTQYF | TGTGCCAGCAGCATATTCTCCACTAGCGGGACACGGGGAGATACGCAGTATTTT
TRBJ2-7 | 15 | once | TRBV15 | - | CATSRDRGFSYEQYF | TGTGCCACCAGCAGAGATCGGGGGTTCTCCTACGAGCAGTACTTC
TRBJ1-2 | 15 | - | TRBV25-1 | - | CASSESGALNYGYTF | TGTGCCAGCAGTGAATCGGGGGCCCTGAACTATGGCTACACCTTC
TRBJ2-3 | 15 | - | TRBV6-5 | - | CASSYSEGGTDTQYF | TGTGCCAGCAGTTACTCCGAGGGGGGCACAGATACGCAGTATTTT
TRBJ2-3 | 15 | - | TRBV2 | - | CASRPYGINTDTQYF | TGTGCCAGCAGGCCCTATGGAATTAACACAGATACGCAGTATTTT
TRBJ2-5 | 12 | few | TRBV10-3 | - | CAISGTAGSQYF | TGTGCCATCAGTGGAACAGCGGGCTCCCAGTACTTC
TRBJ2-1 | 14 | few | TRBV7-2 | - | CASRLGGNANEQFF | TGTGCCAGCAGATTAGGGGGGAACGCCAATGAGCAGTTCTTC
TRBJ2-2 | 15 | - | TRBV7-2 | - | CASSPARSYTGELFF | TGTGCCAGCAGCCCAGCCCGGAGTTACACCGGGGAGCTGTTTTTT
TRBJ2-3 | 15 | few | TRBV13 | TRBD1 | CASSSRTGRTDTQYF | TGTGCCAGCAGCTCGAGGACAGGGAGGACAGATACGCAGTATTTT
TRBJ2-2 | 14 | once | TRBV7-3 | - | CASSLGRDPGELFF | TGTGCCAGCAGCTTGGGGCGGGATCCCGGGGAGCTGTTTTTT
TRBJ1-5 | 12 | - | TRBV27 | - | CASRASNQPQHF | TGTGCCAGCAGAGCCAGCAATCAGCCCCAGCATTTT
TRBJ2-2 | 13 | few | TRBV28 | - | CASGTSNTGELFF | TGTGCCAGCGGGACATCGAACACCGGGGAGCTGTTTTTT
TRBJ2-7 | 16 | few | TRBV9 | TRBD1 | CASSVTPGTGSYEQYF | TGTGCCAGCAGCGTCACCCCCGGGACAGGGTCCTACGAGCAGTACTTC
TRBJ2-3 | 14 | - | TRBV2 | TRBD1 | CASSRQGASDTQYF | TGTGCCAGCAGTCGGCAGGGGGCATCAGATACGCAGTATTTT
TRBJ2-2 | 13 | - | TRBV7-9 | - | CASSLRNTGELFF | TGTGCCAGCAGCTTGCGTAACACCGGGGAGCTGTTTTTT
TRBJ2-1 | 16 | few | TRBV5-1 | TRBD2 | CASSLDTSGSYNEQFF | TGCGCCAGCAGCTTGGATACTAGCGGGAGCTACAATGAGCAGTTCTTC
TRBJ2-5 | 13 | - | TRBV5-4 | - | CASSIASGKTQYF | TGTGCCAGCAGCATTGCCAGTGGCAAGACCCAGTACTTC
TRBJ2-7 | 16 | few | TRBV30 | - | CAWSSVGQGFSYEQYF | TGTGCCTGGAGTAGTGTGGGGCAGGGTTTTTCCTACGAGCAGTACTTC
TRBJ2-5 | 14 | - | TRBV7-2 | TRBD1 | CASSLRQGWETQYF | TGTGCCAGCAGCCTCCGACAGGGGTGGGAGACCCAGTACTTC
TRBJ1-4 | 14 | - | TRBV9 | TRBD1 | CASSARTGPEKLFF | TGTGCCAGCAGCGCAAGGACAGGGCCGGAAAAACTGTTTTTT
TRBJ1-4 | 14 | once | TRBV30 | - | CAWSVGGIDEKLFF | TGTGCCTGGAGTGTAGGGGGGATTGATGAAAAACTGTTTTTT
TRBJ2-7 | 15 | - | TRBV7-9 | TRBD2 | CASSPSRGLDYEQYF | TGTGCCAGCAGCCCCTCCAGGGGACTAGACTACGAGCAGTACTTC
TRBJ2-7 | 15 | few | TRBV30 | TRBD1 | CAWRNTGTGTYEQYF | TGTGCCTGGAGGAATACCGGGACAGGGACCTACGAGCAGTACTTC
TRBJ2-3 | 15 | - | TRBV5-1 | - | CASISSGAPTDTQYF | TGCGCCAGCATTAGTTCGGGCGCTCCCACAGATACGCAGTATTTT
TRBJ2-7 | 15 | - | TRBV30 | TRBD2 | CAWEYPSGFSYEQYF | TGTGCCTGGGAGTACCCTAGCGGGTTCTCCTACGAGCAGTACTTC
TRBJ1-1 | 14 | - | TRBV11-1 | - | CASSSLQVNTEAFF | TGTGCCAGCAGCTCTTTACAGGTAAACACTGAAGCTTTCTTT
TRBJ2-1 | 15 | few | TRBV5-1 | TRBD1 | CASSLDRTGYNEQFF | TGCGCCAGCAGCTTGGATCGGACAGGTTACAATGAGCAGTTCTTC
TRBJ2-1 | 15 | few | TRBV7-8 | TRBD2 | CASSARSSGSNEQFF | TGTGCCAGCAGCGCACGGTCTAGCGGGAGCAATGAGCAGTTCTTC
TRBJ2-3 | 17 | - | TRBV30 | TRBD2 | CAWSVRLLAGLRDTQYF | TGTGCCTGGAGTGTACGGCTACTAGCGGGATTAAGAGATACGCAGTATTTT
TRBJ2-3 | 14 | once | TRBV7-2 | - | CASTQYSRTDTQYF | TGTGCCAGTACGCAGTATTCCCGCACAGATACGCAGTATTTT
TRBJ2-2 | 14 | few | TRBV5-6 | - | CASSLVKRTGELFF | TGTGCCAGCAGTCTCGTAAAAAGGACCGGGGAGCTGTTTTTT
TRBJ2-5 | 13 | - | TRBV29-1 | - | CSVERSAKETQYF | TGCAGCGTTGAAAGGTCAGCAAAAGAGACCCAGTACTTC
TRBJ2-3 | 14 | - | TRBV5-4 | TRBD1 | CASSRDRGTDTQYF | TGTGCCAGCAGCCGGGACAGGGGGACAGATACGCAGTATTTT